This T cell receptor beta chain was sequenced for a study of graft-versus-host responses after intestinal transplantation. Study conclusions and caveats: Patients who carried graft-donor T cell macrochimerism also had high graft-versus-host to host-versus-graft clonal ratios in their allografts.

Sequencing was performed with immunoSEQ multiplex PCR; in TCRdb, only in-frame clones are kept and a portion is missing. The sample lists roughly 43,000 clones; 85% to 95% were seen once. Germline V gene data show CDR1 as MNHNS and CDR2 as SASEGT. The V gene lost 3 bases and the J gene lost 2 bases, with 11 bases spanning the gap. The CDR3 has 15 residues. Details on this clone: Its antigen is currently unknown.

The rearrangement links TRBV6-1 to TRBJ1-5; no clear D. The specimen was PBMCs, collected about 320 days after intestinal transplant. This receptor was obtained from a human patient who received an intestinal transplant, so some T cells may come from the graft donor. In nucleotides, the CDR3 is TGTGCCAGCAGTGACTTGTGGGCCCGCAATCAGCCCCAGCATTTT. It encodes CASSDLWARNQPQHF.